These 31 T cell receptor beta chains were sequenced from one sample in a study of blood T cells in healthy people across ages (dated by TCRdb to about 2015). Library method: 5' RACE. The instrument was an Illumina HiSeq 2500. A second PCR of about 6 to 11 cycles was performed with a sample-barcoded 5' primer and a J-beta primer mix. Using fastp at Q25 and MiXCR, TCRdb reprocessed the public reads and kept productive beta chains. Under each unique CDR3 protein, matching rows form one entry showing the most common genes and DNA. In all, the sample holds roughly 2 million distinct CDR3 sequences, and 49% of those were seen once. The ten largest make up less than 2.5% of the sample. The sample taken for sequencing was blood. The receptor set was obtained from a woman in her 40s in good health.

The CDR3 region has the DNA TGCAGTGCTAGTACCCCCGGGACAGGGGCCTACGAGCAGTACTTC. Translation: CSASTPGTGAYEQYF. The J gene is TRBJ2-7, the V gene TRBV20-1; TRBD1 matches at 10 bases. Germline V gives CDR1 DFQATT, CDR2 SNEGSKA (reference sequence). The CDR3 covers 15 residues. V was clipped by 3 bases and J by 2 bases; unmatched bases: 7.

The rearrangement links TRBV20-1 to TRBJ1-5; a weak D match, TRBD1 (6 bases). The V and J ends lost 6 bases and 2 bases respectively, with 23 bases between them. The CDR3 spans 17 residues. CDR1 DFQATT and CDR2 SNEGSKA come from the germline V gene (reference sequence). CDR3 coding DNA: TGCAGTGCCACCCTCCCGTCGGGGGCGGGAGGCAATCAGCCCCAGCATTTT. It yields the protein CSATLPSGAGGNQPQHF.

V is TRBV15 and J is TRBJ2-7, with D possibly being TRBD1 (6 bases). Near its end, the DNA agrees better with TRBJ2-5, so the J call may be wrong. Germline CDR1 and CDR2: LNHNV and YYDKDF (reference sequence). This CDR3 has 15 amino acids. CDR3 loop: CATSKPGQVKETQYF. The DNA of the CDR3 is TGTGCCACCAGCAAGCCGGGACAAGTGAAAGAGACCCAGTACTTC.

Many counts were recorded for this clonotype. As DNA, the CDR3 is TGTGCCAGCAGCTTAACAGGGGGCGATACGCAGTATTTT. Translation gives CASSLTGGDTQYF. The chain uses TRBV7-2 and TRBJ2-3; 9 bases match TRBD1. J lost 6 bases, V lost 2 bases, and 0 bases had no gene match. Germline assignment: CDR1 SGHTA and CDR2 FQGNSA. The CDR3 has 13 amino acids.

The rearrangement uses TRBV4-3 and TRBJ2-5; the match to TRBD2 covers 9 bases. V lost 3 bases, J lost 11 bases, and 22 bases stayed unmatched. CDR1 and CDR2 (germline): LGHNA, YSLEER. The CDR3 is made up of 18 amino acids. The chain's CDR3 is CASSHEPFAGGPENEQYF. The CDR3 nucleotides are TGCGCCAGCAGCCACGAACCCTTCGCGGGGGGGCCTGAGAATGAGCAGTACTTC.

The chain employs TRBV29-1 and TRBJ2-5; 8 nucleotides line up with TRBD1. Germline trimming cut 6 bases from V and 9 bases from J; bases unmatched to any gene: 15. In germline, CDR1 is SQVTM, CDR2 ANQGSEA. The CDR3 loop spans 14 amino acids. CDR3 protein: CSVTTGTGILAQYF. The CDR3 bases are TGCAGCGTAACCACCGGGACAGGTATATTGGCCCAGTACTTC.

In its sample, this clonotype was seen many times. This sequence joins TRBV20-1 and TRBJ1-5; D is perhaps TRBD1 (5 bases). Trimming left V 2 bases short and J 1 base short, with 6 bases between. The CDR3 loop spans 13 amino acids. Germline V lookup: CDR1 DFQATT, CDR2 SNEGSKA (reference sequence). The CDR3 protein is CSARRDSNQPQHF. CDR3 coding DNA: TGCAGTGCTAGAAGGGACAGCAATCAGCCCCAGCATTTT.

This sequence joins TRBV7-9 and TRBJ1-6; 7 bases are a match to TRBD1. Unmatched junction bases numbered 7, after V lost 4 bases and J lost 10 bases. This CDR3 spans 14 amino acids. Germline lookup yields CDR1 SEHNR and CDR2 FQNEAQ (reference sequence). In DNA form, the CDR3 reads TGTGCCAGCAGCTCCCCGGGACAGACATCACCCCTCCACTTT. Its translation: CASSSPGQTSPLHF. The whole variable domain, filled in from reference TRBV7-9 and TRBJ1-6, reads DTGVSQNPRHKITKRGQNVTFRCDPISEHNRLYWYRQTLGQGPEFLTYFQNEAQLEKSRLLSDRFSAERPKGSFSTLEIQRTEQGDSAMYLCASSSPGQTSPLHFGNGTRLTVT.

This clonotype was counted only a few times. CDR3 loop: CATSDPGTAPSTDTQYF. In nucleotides, the CDR3 is TGTGCCACCAGTGACCCCGGGACAGCCCCTAGCACAGATACGCAGTATTTT. The chain uses TRBV24-1 and TRBJ2-3; 7 positions agree with TRBD1. V lost 4 bases to trimming and J lost 0 bases; unmatched junction nucleotides: 9. In germline, CDR1 is KGHDR, CDR2 SFDVKD. The CDR3 loop spans 17 amino acids.

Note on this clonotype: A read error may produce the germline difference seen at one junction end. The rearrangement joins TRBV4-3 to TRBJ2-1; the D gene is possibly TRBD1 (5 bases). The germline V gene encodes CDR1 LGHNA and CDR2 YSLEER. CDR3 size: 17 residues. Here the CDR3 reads CASSHGQGFSSYTEQFF. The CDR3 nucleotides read TGCGCCAGCAGCCATGGGCAGGGCTTTAGCTCCTACACTGAGCAGTTCTTC.

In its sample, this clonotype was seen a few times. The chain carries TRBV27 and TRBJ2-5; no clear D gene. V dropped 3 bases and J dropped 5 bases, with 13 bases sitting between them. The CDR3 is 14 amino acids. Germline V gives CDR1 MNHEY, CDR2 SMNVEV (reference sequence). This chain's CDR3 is CASSFGTLRETQYF. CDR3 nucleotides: TGTGCCAGCAGTTTCGGAACGCTAAGGGAGACCCAGTACTTC.

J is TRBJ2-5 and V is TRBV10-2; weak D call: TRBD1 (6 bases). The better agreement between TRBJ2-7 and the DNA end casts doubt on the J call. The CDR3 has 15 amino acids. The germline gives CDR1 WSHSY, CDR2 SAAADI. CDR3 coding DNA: TGCGCCAGCAGTGAGTCACAGGGTACAGCCTACGAGCAGTACTTC. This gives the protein CASSESQGTAYEQYF.

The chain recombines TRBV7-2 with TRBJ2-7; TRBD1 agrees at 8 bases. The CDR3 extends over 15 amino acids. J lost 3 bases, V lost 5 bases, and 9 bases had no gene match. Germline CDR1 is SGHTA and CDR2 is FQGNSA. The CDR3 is CASSQQGVPLYEQYF. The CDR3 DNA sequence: TGTGCCAGCAGCCAACAGGGGGTTCCTCTCTACGAGCAGTACTTC.

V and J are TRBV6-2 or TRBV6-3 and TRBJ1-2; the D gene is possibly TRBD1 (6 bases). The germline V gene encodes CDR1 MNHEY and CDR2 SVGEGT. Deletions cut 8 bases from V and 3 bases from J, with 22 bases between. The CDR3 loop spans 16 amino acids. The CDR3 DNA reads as TGTGCCAGCGGGCAGTCCCTTTCAGGGGATTACTATGGCTACACCTTC. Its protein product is CASGQSLSGDYYGYTF.

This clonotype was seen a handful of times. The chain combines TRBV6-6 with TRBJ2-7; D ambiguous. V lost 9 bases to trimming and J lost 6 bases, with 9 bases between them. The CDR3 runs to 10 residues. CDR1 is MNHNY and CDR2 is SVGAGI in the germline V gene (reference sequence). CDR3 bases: TGTGCCAGGATCGGGCGCGAGCAGTACTTC. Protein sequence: CARIGREQYF.

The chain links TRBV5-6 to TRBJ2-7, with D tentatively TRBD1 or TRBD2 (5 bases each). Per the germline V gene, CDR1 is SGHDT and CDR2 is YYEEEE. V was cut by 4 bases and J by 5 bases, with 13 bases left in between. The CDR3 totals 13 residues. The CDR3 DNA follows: TGTGCCAGCAGCCACAGGAGGAGAGACGAGCAGTACTTC. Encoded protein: CASSHRRRDEQYF.

The CDR3 DNA sequence: TGTGCCAGCGCCCCAGTCGGGACTAGTAGAGATGAGCAGTTCTTC. Its translation is CASAPVGTSRDEQFF. This chain joins TRBV2 and TRBJ2-1, with 8 bases matching TRBD2. J gave up 8 bases and V 8 bases, and 14 bases lay outside the gene matches. The CDR3 loop spans 15 amino acids. Germline-derived CDR1 and CDR2 are SNHLY and FYNNEI.

CDR3 sequence: CSVQRDRGITSAYTDTQYF. The CDR3, as DNA: TGCAGCGTTCAGAGGGACAGGGGAATAACTAGCGCATACACAGATACGCAGTATTTT. The chain carries TRBV29-1 and TRBJ2-3; 10 positions agree with TRBD1. The J segment lost 2 bases and the V segment lost 5 bases, leaving 19 bases of the junction unmatched. The CDR3 is 19 amino acids. Germline CDR1 SQVTM, CDR2 ANQGSEA.

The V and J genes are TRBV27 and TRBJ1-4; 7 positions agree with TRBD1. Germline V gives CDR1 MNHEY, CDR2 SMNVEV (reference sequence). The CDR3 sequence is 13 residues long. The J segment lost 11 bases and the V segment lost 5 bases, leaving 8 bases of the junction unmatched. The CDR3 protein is CASSPKRTGKLFF. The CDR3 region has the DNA TGTGCCAGCAGTCCGAAACGGACAGGCAAACTGTTTTTT. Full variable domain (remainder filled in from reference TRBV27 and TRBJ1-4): EAQVTQNPRYLITVTGKKLTVTCSQNMNHEYMSWYRQDPGLGLRQIYYSMNVEVTDKGDVPEGYKVSRKEKRNFPLILESPSPNQTSLYFCASSPKRTGKLFFGSGTQLSVL.

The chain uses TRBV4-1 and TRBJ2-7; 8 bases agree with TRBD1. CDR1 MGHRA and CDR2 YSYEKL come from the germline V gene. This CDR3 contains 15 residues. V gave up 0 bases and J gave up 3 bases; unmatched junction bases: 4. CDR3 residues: CASSQDQGAYYEQYF. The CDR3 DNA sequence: TGCGCCAGCAGCCAAGATCAGGGGGCTTACTACGAGCAGTACTTC.

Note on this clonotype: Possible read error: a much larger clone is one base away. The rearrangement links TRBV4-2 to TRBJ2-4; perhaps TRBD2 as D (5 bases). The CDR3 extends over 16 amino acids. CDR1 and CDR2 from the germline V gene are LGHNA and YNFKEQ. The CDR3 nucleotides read TGTGCCAGCAGCCAAGATCGGGATTTAGCCAAAAACATTCGGTACTTC. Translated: CASSQDRDLAKNIRYF.

Here the CDR3 DNA reads TGTGCCAGCAGTTTGCTTGGACCGGGCGGTGGGGCCAAAAACATTCAGTACTTC. Translation gives CASSLLGPGGGAKNIQYF. The chain has TRBV27 and TRBJ2-7; no clear D gene. The end of the DNA is better explained by TRBJ2-4, so the J call may be wrong. Germline V CDR1 and CDR2: MNHEY, SMNVEV (reference sequence). CDR3 size: 18 residues.

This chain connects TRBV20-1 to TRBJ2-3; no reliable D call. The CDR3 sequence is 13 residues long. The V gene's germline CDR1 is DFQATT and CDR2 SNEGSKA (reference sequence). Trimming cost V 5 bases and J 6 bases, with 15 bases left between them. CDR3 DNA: TGCAGTGCTGCCCGGACCGCTCGGGATACGCAGTATTTT. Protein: CSAARTARDTQYF.

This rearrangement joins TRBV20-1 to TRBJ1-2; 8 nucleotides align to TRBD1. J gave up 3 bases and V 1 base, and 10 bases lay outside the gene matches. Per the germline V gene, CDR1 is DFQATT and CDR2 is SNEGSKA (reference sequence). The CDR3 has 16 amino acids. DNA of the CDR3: TGCAGTGCTAGAGCTCCGACAGGGGAGCTGGACTATGGCTACACCTTC. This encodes CSARAPTGELDYGYTF.

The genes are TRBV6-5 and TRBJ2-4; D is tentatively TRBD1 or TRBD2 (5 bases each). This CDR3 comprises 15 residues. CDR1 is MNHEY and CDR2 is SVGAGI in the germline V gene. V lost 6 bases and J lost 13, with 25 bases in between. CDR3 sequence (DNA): TGTGCCAGCAGGAACCGGGACGGCGGTCTCAGTGAGCAGTACTTC. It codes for CASRNRDGGLSEQYF.

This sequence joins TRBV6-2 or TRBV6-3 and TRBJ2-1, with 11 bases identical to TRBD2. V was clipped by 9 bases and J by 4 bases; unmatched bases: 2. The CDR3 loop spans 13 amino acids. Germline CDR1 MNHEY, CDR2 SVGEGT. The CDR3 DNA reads TGTGCCAGTAGACTAGCGGGGTACAATGAGCAGTTCTTC. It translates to CASRLAGYNEQFF.

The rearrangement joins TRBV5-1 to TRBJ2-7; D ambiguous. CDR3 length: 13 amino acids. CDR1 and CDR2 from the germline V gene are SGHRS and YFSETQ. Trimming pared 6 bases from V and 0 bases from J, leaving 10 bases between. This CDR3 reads CASNSETSYEQYF. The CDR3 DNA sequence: TGCGCCAGCAACTCGGAGACCTCCTACGAGCAGTACTTC.

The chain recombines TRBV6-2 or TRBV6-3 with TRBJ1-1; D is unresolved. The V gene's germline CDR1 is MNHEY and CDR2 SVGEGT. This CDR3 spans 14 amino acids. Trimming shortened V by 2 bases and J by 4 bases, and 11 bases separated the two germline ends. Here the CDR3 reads CASSYLGVSTEAFF. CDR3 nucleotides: TGTGCCAGCAGTTACCTGGGCGTCAGCACTGAAGCTTTCTTT.

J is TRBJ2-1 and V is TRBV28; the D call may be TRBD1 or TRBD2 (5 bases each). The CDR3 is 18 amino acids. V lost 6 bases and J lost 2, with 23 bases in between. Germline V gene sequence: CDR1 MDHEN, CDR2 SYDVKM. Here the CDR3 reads CASSVIRDAAGTYNEQFF. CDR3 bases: TGTGCCAGCAGCGTTATAAGGGACGCCGCTGGGACCTACAATGAGCAGTTCTTC.

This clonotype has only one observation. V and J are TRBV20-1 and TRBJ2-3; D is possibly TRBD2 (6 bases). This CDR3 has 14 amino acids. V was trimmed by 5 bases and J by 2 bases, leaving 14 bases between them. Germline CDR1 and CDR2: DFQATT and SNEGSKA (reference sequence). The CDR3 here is CSAWTTVPTDTQYF. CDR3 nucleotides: TGCAGTGCTTGGACTACCGTCCCCACAGATACGCAGTATTTT.

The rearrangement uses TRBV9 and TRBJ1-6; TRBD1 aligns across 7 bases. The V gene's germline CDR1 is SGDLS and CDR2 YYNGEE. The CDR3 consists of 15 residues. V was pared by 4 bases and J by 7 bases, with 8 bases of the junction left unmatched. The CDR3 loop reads CASSPHTGANSPLHF. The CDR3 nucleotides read TGTGCCAGCAGCCCCCACACAGGGGCGAATTCACCCCTCCACTTT.